The rows below give T cell receptor beta chains drawn from one sample of a study of response to subunit inactivated influenza vaccine. TCRdb reprocessed the RT-PCR reads via MiXCR and lists one record per CDR3 protein. Of 200,000 to 250,000 distinct CDR3 sequences in the sample, over 9% were seen once. The material was non-naive T cells sorted from PBMCs, obtained 14 days before vaccination. The receptors shown here come from a man in his forties or fifties who received an inactivated influenza vaccine. Each CDR3 is given with its conserved first and last residue. A D gene is named only where the DNA matches it firmly. Clone size appears in some rows only: once, few, many, or a class for an expanded clone.

clone_size,cdr3_length,d_call,v_call,j_call,cdr3_aa,cdr3_nt
.,12,.,TRBV20-1,TRBJ1-1,CSARAPNTEAFF,TGCAGTGCTAGAGCTCCGAACACTGAAGCTTTCTTT
.,17,TRBD2,TRBV30,TRBJ2-1,CAWIGWNPTSGRDEQFF,TGTGCCTGGATAGGCTGGAACCCGACTAGCGGGAGAGATGAGCAGTTCTTC
few,12,.,TRBV6-2/TRBV6-3,TRBJ2-7,CASRGLTYEQYF,TGTGCCAGCAGGGGCCTAACCTACGAGCAGTACTTC
.,12,.,TRBV28,TRBJ2-7,CASRGSWYEQYF,TGTGCCAGTAGGGGGAGCTGGTACGAGCAGTACTTC
many,16,.,TRBV4-1,TRBJ1-4,CASSQGWTVLNEKLFF,TGCGCCAGCAGCCAAGGCTGGACAGTACTAAATGAAAAACTGTTTTTT
few,16,TRBD2,TRBV24-1,TRBJ2-3,CATSDRKAGGLDTQYF,TGTGCCACCAGTGACAGAAAAGCGGGGGGCCTAGATACGCAGTATTTT
few,15,TRBD1,TRBV10-3,TRBJ2-6,CAISADRAGANVLTF,TGTGCCATCAGCGCGGACAGGGCTGGGGCCAACGTCCTGACTTTC
few,14,TRBD1,TRBV5-1,TRBJ2-7,CASSGGTGADEQYF,TGCGCCAGCAGCGGGGGGACAGGGGCTGACGAGCAGTACTTC
many,11,TRBD2,TRBV3-1,TRBJ2-1,CAAGGINEQFF,TGTGCTGCGGGGGGGATCAATGAGCAGTTCTTC
few,16,TRBD2,TRBV10-3,TRBJ2-2,CATTDRAGANTGELFF,TGTGCCACCACAGACCGAGCGGGGGCGAACACCGGGGAGCTGTTTTTT
many,15,.,TRBV6-2/TRBV6-3,TRBJ2-1,CASSWAMGAHNEQFF,TGTGCCAGCAGTTGGGCTATGGGGGCCCACAATGAGCAGTTCTTC
.,13,.,TRBV10-2,TRBJ1-6,CASSVGLRSPLHF,TGCGCCAGCAGTGTAGGGCTACGTTCACCCCTCCACTTT
.,15,.,TRBV9,TRBJ1-1,CASSGARGGDTEAFF,TGTGCCAGCAGCGGAGCCCGGGGCGGGGACACTGAAGCTTTCTTT
.,14,TRBD1,TRBV6-1,TRBJ2-7,CASSPRTGLPEQYF,TGTGCCAGCAGCCCGAGGACAGGCCTACCCGAGCAGTACTTC
.,16,TRBD2,TRBV10-3,TRBJ2-1,CAISATSGEDYNEQFF,TGTGCCATCAGCGCGACTAGCGGGGAGGATTACAATGAGCAGTTCTTC
many,16,.,TRBV12-3/TRBV12-4,TRBJ2-1,CASSLESQGGYNEQFF,TGTGCCAGCAGTTTAGAGAGCCAGGGTGGGTACAATGAGCAGTTCTTC
.,12,TRBD1,TRBV25-1,TRBJ2-1,CASGSGGNEQFF,TGTGCCAGCGGATCAGGGGGCAATGAGCAGTTCTTC
.,13,.,TRBV7-3,TRBJ2-7,CASSLGSQYEQYF,TGTGCCAGCAGCTTAGGGAGTCAGTACGAGCAGTACTTC
.,17,.,TRBV7-8,TRBJ2-3,CASSPQGGGRSTDTHYF,TGTGCCAGCAGCCCCCAGGGGGGGGGGCGCAGCACAGATACGCATTATTTT
.,14,TRBD1,TRBV20-1,TRBJ2-3,CSATPGQVVDTQYF,TGCAGTGCTACGCCGGGACAGGTAGTCGATACGCAGTATTTT
.,15,.,TRBV4-3,TRBJ1-6,CASSQDWQGNSPLHF,TGCGCCAGCAGCCAAGACTGGCAGGGAAATTCACCCCTCCACTTT
once,14,.,TRBV20-1,TRBJ2-1,CSASGRPTYNEQFF,TGCAGTGCTAGTGGGAGGCCGACCTACAATGAGCAGTTCTTC
few,11,.,TRBV24-1,TRBJ2-7,CPRCGNYEQYF,TGTCCCAGATGCGGTAACTACGAGCAGTACTTC
few,14,.,TRBV7-6,TRBJ2-5,CASSLVVVGETQYF,TGTGCCAGCAGCTTAGTCGTCGTAGGGGAGACCCAGTACTTC
few,14,.,TRBV20-1,TRBJ1-2,CSARDGADLYGYTF,TGCAGTGCTAGAGATGGGGCGGACCTCTATGGCTACACCTTC
few,14,TRBD2,TRBV5-1,TRBJ2-5,CASSLSGAGETQYF,TGCGCCAGCAGCTTGAGCGGGGCGGGAGAGACCCAGTACTTC
.,13,.,TRBV2,TRBJ1-3,CASSGATGNTIYF,TGTGCCAGCAGTGGCGCAACGGGAAACACCATATATTTT
.,13,.,TRBV7-2,TRBJ1-1,CASNSYSYTEAFF,TGTGCCAGCAATTCTTACTCTTACACTGAAGCTTTCTTT
.,12,.,TRBV20-1,TRBJ2-5,CSARGTSETQYF,TGCAGTGCGCGTGGGACCTCAGAGACCCAGTACTTC
few,15,.,TRBV7-7,TRBJ2-6,CASSLKDSGANVLTF,TGTGCTAGCAGCTTAAAAGACTCTGGGGCCAACGTCCTGACTTTC
few,15,.,TRBV2,TRBJ1-4,CASSIRDATNEKLFF,TGTGCCAGCAGTATCAGGGATGCAACTAATGAAAAACTGTTTTTT
.,15,TRBD2,TRBV6-5,TRBJ2-1,CASSYLASGDNEQFF,TGTGCCAGCAGTTACTTGGCTAGCGGGGACAATGAGCAGTTCTTC
many,11,.,TRBV6-2/TRBV6-3,TRBJ1-1,CASSYSGRAFF,TGTGCCAGCAGTTACTCGGGGAGGGCTTTCTTT
few,14,.,TRBV7-9,TRBJ2-3,CASSPTGPSDTQYF,TGTGCCAGCAGCCCTACGGGGCCTTCAGATACGCAGTATTTT
.,16,.,TRBV4-1,TRBJ2-7,CASSQGGGTWGHEQYF,TGCGCCAGCAGCCAAGGAGGAGGGACCTGGGGGCACGAGCAGTACTTC
few,13,.,TRBV6-1,TRBJ2-1,CASRGPAYNEQFF,TGTGCCAGCAGGGGGCCCGCCTACAATGAGCAGTTCTTC
.,13,.,TRBV7-2,TRBJ1-1,CASSTRALTEAFF,TGTGCCAGCAGCACCCGGGCCTTAACTGAAGCTTTCTTT
.,13,.,TRBV12-3/TRBV12-4,TRBJ1-5,CASSRGGGRPQHF,TGTGCCAGCAGCCGCGGGGGGGGCCGGCCCCAGCATTTT
few,16,TRBD2,TRBV28,TRBJ2-7,CASSFHSGIDSYEQYF,TGTGCCAGCAGTTTTCATAGCGGGATAGACTCCTACGAGCAGTACTTC
many,14,.,TRBV5-1,TRBJ1-1,CASSFRGKNTEAFF,TGCGCCAGCAGCTTTCGGGGGAAGAACACTGAAGCTTTCTTT
.,16,TRBD1,TRBV20-1,TRBJ1-2,CSARRDPGQGSLGYTF,TGCAGTGCTCGCAGGGACCCGGGACAGGGGTCTCTCGGCTACACCTTC
once,15,.,TRBV28,TRBJ2-2,CASSLSQGLTGELFF,TGTGCCAGCAGTTTATCACAGGGTCTCACCGGGGAGCTGTTTTTT
.,15,TRBD2,TRBV15,TRBJ2-1,CATSRELAGYNEQFF,TGTGCCACCAGCAGAGAACTAGCGGGTTACAATGAGCAGTTCTTC
many,14,.,TRBV29-1,TRBJ2-2,CSVDRGANTGELFF,TGCAGCGTTGACAGGGGGGCGAACACCGGGGAGCTGTTTTTT
many,15,.,TRBV7-9,TRBJ2-2,CASSLVTGATGELFF,TGTGCCAGCAGCTTAGTGACTGGGGCCACCGGGGAGCTGTTTTTT
.,12,.,TRBV7-9,TRBJ1-1,CASSLYGSEAFF,TGTGCCAGCAGCTTATACGGTTCTGAAGCTTTCTTT
.,16,TRBD2,TRBV11-2,TRBJ2-5,CASSPSGTSWRETQYF,TGTGCCAGCAGCCCCTCCGGGACTAGCTGGCGTGAGACCCAGTACTTC
.,13,TRBD1,TRBV3-1,TRBJ2-7,CASKSSTGDEQYF,TGTGCCAGCAAAAGCAGCACAGGGGACGAGCAGTACTTC
.,13,.,TRBV20-1,TRBJ1-1,CSASWNLNTEAFF,TGCAGTGCTAGTTGGAATCTGAACACTGAAGCTTTCTTT
.,15,.,TRBV7-2,TRBJ1-5,CASSPGAGLNQPQHF,TGTGCCAGCAGCCCAGGGGCGGGGTTAAATCAGCCCCAGCATTTT
.,15,.,TRBV9,TRBJ2-7,CASSSGPSPTYEQYF,TGTGCCAGCAGCTCCGGGCCTAGCCCAACCTACGAGCAGTACTTC
few,16,TRBD2,TRBV4-2,TRBJ2-3,CASRRLAGEVPDTQYF,TGTGCCAGCAGGCGACTAGCGGGAGAGGTCCCAGATACGCAGTATTTT
.,16,.,TRBV28,TRBJ2-1,CASSSTKLTSYNEQFF,TGTGCCAGCAGTTCGACCAAATTGACATCTTACAATGAGCAGTTCTTC
.,14,.,TRBV10-2,TRBJ2-5,CASSPRGYQETQYF,TGCGCCAGCAGTCCGCGAGGATACCAAGAGACCCAGTACTTC
few,13,.,TRBV6-1,TRBJ2-1,CALWGASYNEQFF,TGTGCTCTGTGGGGGGCGTCCTACAATGAGCAGTTCTTC
.,16,.,TRBV23-1,TRBJ2-7,CASSELTLVILIEQYF,TGCGCCAGCAGTGAACTCACTTTAGTCATTTTAATCGAGCAGTACTTC
.,16,TRBD1,TRBV6-2/TRBV6-3,TRBJ1-1,CASSSVLTGVGTEAFF,TGTGCCAGCAGTTCGGTCCTGACAGGGGTGGGCACTGAAGCTTTCTTT
.,13,.,TRBV20-1,TRBJ2-3,CSARWDVTDTQYF,TGCAGTGCTAGGTGGGACGTCACAGATACGCAGTATTTT
many,15,TRBD2,TRBV6-2/TRBV6-3,TRBJ2-1,CASSPPNGGGNEQFF,TGTGCCAGCAGCCCGCCGAACGGGGGGGGCAATGAGCAGTTCTTC